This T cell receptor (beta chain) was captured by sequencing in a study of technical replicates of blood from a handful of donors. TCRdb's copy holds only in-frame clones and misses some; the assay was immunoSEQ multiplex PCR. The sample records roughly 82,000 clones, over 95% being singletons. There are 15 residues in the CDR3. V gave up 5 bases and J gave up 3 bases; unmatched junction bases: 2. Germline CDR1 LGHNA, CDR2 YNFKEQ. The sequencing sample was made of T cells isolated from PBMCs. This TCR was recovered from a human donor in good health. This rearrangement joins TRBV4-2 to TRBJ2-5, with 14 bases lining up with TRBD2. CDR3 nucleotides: TGTGCCAGCAGCTCGACTAGCGGGAGGGAAGAGACCCAGTACTTC. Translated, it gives CASSSTSGREETQYF.